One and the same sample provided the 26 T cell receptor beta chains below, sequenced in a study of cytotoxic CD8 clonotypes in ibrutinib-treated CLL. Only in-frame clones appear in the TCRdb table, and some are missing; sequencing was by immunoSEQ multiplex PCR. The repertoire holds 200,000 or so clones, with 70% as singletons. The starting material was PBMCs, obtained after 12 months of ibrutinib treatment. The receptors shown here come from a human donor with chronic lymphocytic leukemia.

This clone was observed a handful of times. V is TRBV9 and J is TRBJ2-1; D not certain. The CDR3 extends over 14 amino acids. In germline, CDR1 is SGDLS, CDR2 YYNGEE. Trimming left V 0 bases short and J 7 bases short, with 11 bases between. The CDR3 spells CASSVDVASNEQFF. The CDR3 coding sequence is TGTGCCAGCAGCGTAGACGTGGCGTCTAATGAGCAGTTCTTC. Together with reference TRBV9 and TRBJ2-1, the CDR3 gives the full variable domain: DSGVTQTPKHLITATGQRVTLRCSPRSGDLSVYWYQQSLDQGLQFLIQYYNGEERAKGNILERFSAQQFPDLHSELNLSSLELGDSALYFCASSVDVASNEQFFGPGTRLTVL.

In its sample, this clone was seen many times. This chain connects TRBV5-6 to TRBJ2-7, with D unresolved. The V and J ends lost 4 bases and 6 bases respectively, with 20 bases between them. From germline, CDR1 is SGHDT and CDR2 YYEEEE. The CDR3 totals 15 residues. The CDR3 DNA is TGTGCCAGCAGCGAACCATGGGCCAGCACACCCGAGCAGTACTTC. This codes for CASSEPWASTPEQYF.

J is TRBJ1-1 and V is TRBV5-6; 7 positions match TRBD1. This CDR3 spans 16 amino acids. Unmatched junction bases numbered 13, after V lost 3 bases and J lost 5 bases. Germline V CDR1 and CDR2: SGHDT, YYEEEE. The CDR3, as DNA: TGTGCCAGCAGCTCCCTACGGACAGGTAGGAGGACTGAAGCTTTCTTT. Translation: CASSSLRTGRRTEAFF.

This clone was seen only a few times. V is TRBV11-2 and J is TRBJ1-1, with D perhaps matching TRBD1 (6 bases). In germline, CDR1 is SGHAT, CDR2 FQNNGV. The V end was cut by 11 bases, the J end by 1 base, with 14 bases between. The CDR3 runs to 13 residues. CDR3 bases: TGTGCCGATACTCCAGGGGCGAACACTGAAGCTTTCTTT. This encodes CADTPGANTEAFF. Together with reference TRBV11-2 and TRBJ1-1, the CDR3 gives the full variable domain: EAGVAQSPRYKIIEKRQSVAFWCNPISGHATLYWYQQILGQGPKLLIQFQNNGVVDDSQLPKDRFSAERLKGVDSTLKIQPAKLEDSAVYLCADTPGANTEAFFGQGTRLTVV.

The CDR3 nucleotides read TGTGCCAGCAGCCAAGATACTAGAAAAGAGACCCAGTACTTC. It encodes CASSQDTRKETQYF. This rearrangement joins TRBV4-2 to TRBJ2-5, with D possibly being TRBD2 (5 bases). This CDR3 contains 14 residues. Trimming stripped 0 bases from V and 3 bases from J, with 8 bases between. Germline CDR1 is LGHNA and CDR2 is YNFKEQ.

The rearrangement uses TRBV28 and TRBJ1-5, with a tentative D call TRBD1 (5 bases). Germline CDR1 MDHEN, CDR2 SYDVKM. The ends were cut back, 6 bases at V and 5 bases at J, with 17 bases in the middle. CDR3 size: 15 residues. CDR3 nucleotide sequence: TGTGCCAGCAGGCTGCGTCTCGGGGCGGATCAGCCCCAGCATTTT. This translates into CASRLRLGADQPQHF.

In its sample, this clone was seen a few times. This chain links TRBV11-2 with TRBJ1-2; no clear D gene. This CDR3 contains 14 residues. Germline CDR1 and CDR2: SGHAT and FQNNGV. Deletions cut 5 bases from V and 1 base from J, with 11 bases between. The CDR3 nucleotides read TGTGCCAGCAGCCGACTTGACGGTAACTATGGCTACACCTTC. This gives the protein CASSRLDGNYGYTF.

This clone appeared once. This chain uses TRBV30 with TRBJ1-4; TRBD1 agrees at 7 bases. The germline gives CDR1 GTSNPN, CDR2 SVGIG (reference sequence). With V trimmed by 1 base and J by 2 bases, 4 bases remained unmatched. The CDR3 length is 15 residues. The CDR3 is CAWSGSGQTNEKLFF. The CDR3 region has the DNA TGTGCCTGGAGTGGATCGGGACAGACTAATGAAAAACTGTTTTTT. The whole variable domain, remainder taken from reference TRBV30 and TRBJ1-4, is SQTIHQWPATLVQPVGSPLSLECTVEGTSNPNLYWYRQAAGRGLQLLFYSVGIGQISSEVPQNLSASRPQDRQFILSSKKLLLSDSGFYLCAWSGSGQTNEKLFFGSGTQLSVL.

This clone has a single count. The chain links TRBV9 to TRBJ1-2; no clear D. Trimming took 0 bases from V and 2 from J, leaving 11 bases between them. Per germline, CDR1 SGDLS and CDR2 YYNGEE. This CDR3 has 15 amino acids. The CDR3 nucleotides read TGTGCCAGCAGCGTAGGTCCGGAAAGCAACTATGGCTACACCTTC. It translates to CASSVGPESNYGYTF.

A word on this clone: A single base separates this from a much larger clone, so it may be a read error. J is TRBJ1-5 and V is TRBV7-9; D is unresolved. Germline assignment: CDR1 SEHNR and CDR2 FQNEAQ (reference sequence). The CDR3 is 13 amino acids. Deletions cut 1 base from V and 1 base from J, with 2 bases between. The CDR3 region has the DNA TGTGCCAGCAGCTTAGAAAGCAATCAGCCCCAGCATTTT. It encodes CASSLESNQPQHF. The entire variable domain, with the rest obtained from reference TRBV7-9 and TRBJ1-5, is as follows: DTGVSQNPRHKITKRGQNVTFRCDPISEHNRLYWYRQTLGQGPEFLTYFQNEAQLEKSRLLSDRFSAERPKGSFSTLEIQRTEQGDSAMYLCASSLESNQPQHFGDGTRLSIL.

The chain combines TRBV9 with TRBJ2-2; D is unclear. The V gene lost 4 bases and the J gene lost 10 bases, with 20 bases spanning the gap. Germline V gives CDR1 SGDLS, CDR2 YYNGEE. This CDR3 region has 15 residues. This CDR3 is CASSSFGRGLEELFF. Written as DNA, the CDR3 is TGTGCCAGCAGCTCGTTTGGACGCGGTTTGGAGGAGCTGTTTTTT.

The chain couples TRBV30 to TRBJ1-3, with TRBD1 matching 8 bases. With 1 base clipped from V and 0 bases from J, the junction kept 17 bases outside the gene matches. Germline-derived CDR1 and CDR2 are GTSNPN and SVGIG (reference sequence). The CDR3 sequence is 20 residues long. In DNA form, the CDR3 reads TGTGCCTGGAGTGCCTACCCGACAGGGGTAATGTGGGGCTCTGGAAACACCATATATTTT. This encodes CAWSAYPTGVMWGSGNTIYF.

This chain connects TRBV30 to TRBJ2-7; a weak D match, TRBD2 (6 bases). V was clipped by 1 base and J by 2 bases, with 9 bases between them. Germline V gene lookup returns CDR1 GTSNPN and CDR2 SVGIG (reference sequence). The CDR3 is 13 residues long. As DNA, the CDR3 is TGTGCCTGGAGTGAAATAGCGGCCTACGAGCAGTACTTC. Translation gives CAWSEIAAYEQYF.

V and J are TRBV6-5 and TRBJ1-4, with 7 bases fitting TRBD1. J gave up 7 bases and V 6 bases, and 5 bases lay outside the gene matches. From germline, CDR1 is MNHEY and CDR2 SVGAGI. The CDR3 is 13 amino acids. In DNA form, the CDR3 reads TGTGCCAGCAGCTTGGGGGACAGTGAAAAACTGTTTTTT. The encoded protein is CASSLGDSEKLFF.

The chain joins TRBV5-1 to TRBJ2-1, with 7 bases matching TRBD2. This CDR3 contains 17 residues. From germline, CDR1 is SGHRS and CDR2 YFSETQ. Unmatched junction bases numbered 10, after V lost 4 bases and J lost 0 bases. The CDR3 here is CASSRLAGPSSYNEQFF. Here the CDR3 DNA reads TGCGCCAGCAGCAGGTTAGCGGGCCCGAGCTCCTACAATGAGCAGTTCTTC.

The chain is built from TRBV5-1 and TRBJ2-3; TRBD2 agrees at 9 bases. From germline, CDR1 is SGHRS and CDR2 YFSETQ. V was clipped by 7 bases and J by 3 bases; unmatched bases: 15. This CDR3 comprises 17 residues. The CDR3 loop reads CASHPGGGGAGTDTQYF. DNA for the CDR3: TGCGCCAGCCACCCCGGCGGCGGGGGGGCAGGTACAGATACGCAGTATTTT.

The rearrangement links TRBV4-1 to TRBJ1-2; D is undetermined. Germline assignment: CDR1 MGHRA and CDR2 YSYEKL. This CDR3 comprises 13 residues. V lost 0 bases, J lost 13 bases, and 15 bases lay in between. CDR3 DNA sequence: TGCGCCAGCAGCCAAGAGGCGACTCGCGTTAGCACCTTC. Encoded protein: CASSQEATRVSTF.

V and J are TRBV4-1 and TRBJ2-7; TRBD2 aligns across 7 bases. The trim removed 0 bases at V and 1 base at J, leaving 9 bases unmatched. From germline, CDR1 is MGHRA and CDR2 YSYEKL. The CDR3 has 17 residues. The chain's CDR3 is CASSQEPRLAPSYEQYF. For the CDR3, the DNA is TGCGCCAGCAGCCAAGAGCCCAGACTAGCCCCTTCCTACGAGCAGTACTTC.

The CDR3 region has the DNA TGCAGCGTTGTTCAAAGCGGGAGTAACCACGAGCAGTACTTC. This encodes CSVVQSGSNHEQYF. The chain is built from TRBV29-1 and TRBJ2-7; 8 bases map to TRBD2. Germline V lookup: CDR1 SQVTM, CDR2 ANQGSEA. This CDR3 has 14 residues. Trimming cost V 4 bases and J 5 bases; bases outside gene matches: 10.

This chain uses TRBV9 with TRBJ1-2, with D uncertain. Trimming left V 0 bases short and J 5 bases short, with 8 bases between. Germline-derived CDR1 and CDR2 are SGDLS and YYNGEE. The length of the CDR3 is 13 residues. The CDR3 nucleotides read TGTGCCAGCAGCGTAGTAGGTCTGTATGGCTACACCTTC. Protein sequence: CASSVVGLYGYTF.

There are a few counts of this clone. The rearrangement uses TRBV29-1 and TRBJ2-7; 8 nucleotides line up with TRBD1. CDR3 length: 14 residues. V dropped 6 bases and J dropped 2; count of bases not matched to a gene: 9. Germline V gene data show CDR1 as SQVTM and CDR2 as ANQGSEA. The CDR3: CSVAGQAGPYEQYF. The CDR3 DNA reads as TGCAGCGTGGCGGGACAGGCGGGCCCCTACGAGCAGTACTTC.

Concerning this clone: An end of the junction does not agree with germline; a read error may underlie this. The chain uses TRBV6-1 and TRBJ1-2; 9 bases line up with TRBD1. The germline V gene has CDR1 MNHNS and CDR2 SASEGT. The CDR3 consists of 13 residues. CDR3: CASSVGWDRAQLF. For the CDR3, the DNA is TGTGCCAGCAGTGTAGGGTGGGACAGGGCGCAATTATTC.

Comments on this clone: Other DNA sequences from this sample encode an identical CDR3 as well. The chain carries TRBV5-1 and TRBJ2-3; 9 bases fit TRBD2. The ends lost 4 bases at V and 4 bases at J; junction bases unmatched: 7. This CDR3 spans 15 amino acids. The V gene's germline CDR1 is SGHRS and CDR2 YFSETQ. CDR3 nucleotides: TGCGCCAGCAGCCCGGGACTAGCAGGGGCAGATACGCAGTATTTT. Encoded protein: CASSPGLAGADTQYF.

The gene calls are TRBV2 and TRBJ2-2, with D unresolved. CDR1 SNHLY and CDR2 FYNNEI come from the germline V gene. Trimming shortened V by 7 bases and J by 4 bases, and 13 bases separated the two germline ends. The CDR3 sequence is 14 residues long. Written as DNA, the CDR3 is TGTGCCAGCAAGGATCTCATAAGCACCGGGGAGCTGTTTTTT. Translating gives CASKDLISTGELFF.

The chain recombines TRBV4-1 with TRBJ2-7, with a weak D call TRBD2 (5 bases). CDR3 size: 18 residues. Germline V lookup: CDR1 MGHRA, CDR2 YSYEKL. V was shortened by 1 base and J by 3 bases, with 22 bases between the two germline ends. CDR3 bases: TGCGCCAGCAGCCAAGGGCACAGCCTAGCAAGCTACGACTACGAGCAGTACTTC. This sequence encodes CASSQGHSLASYDYEQYF.

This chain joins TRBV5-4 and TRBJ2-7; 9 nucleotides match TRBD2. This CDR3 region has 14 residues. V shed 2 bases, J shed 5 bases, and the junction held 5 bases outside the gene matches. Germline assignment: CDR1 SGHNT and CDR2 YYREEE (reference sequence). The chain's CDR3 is CASSLGTSWHEQYF. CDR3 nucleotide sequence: TGTGCCAGCAGCTTAGGGACTAGCTGGCACGAGCAGTACTTC.